The 32 T cell receptor beta chains reported below all come from one sample, sequenced in a study of blood T cells in healthy people across ages. It was with a sample-barcoded 5' primer and a J-beta primer mix that a second PCR of roughly 6 to 11 cycles was run. TCRdb re-derived calls from the 5' RACE reads in MiXCR, one entry per CDR3 protein. The sample shows 780,000 or so distinct CDR3 sequences, around 25% of them seen only once. These data are also associated with another study on T cells of mothers and their children.

Material for sequencing was blood. The receptors shown here come from a boy between 10 and 17 years old in good health.

V usage is TRBV28 and J usage is TRBJ2-2; 8 nucleotides match TRBD2. With V trimmed by 10 bases and J by 4 bases, 8 bases remained unmatched. The CDR3 consists of 14 residues. Germline loops: CDR1 MDHEN, CDR2 SYDVKM. The CDR3 DNA follows: TGTGCCACCCGGGGGGGGCCCAGCACCGGGGAGCTGTTTTTT. Translating it yields CATRGGPSTGELFF.

The chain has TRBV14 and TRBJ2-1; 7 nucleotides match TRBD1. V trimming: 0 bases; J trimming: 2 bases; junction bases outside the gene matches: 4. This CDR3 is built from 16 residues. Looked up from germline, CDR1 is SGHDN and CDR2 is FVKESK. CDR3 bases: TGTGCCAGCAGCCAAGATAGGGGGCTAGCCTACAATGAGCAGTTCTTC. The encoded protein is CASSQDRGLAYNEQFF.

Written as DNA, the CDR3 is TGCAGTGCTAGAGATCCCAGCGGGGGGATCCAAGAGACCCAGTACTTC. Translation: CSARDPSGGIQETQYF. The rearrangement uses TRBV20-1 and TRBJ2-5, with TRBD2 matching 9 bases. Germline V gene lookup returns CDR1 DFQATT and CDR2 SNEGSKA (reference sequence). V lost 0 bases to trimming and J lost 1 base; unmatched junction nucleotides: 6. CDR3 length: 16 residues.

This sequence joins TRBV6-6 and TRBJ1-1; D gene uncertain. In germline, CDR1 is MNHNY, CDR2 SVGAGI (reference sequence). This CDR3 has 15 amino acids. V lost 0 bases to trimming and J lost 0 bases, with 8 bases between them. The CDR3 protein is CASSYSGALNTEAFF. DNA for the CDR3: TGTGCCAGCAGTTACTCGGGAGCCTTGAACACTGAAGCTTTCTTT.

This clonotype came up a few times. The chain links TRBV18 to TRBJ1-6, with unresolved D. V was clipped by 5 bases and J by 6 bases, with 11 bases between them. Germline V CDR1 and CDR2: KGHSH, LQKENI. The CDR3 spans 14 residues. CDR3 sequence (DNA): TGTGCCAGCTCAAGCGCCCTTTCTAATTCACCCCTCCACTTT. As protein: CASSSALSNSPLHF.

This clonotype was counted a few times. The rearrangement uses TRBV5-6 and TRBJ2-4; TRBD2 agrees at 7 bases. Unmatched junction bases numbered 5, after V lost 2 bases and J lost 9 bases. CDR1 is SGHDT and CDR2 is YYEEEE in the germline V gene. The CDR3 loop spans 13 amino acids. This CDR3 is CASSLRGDGIQYF. The CDR3 DNA follows: TGTGCCAGCAGCTTACGGGGGGATGGCATTCAGTACTTC. The full variable domain, its missing parts supplied by reference TRBV5-6 and TRBJ2-4, is DAGVTQSPTHLIKTRGQQVTLRCSPKSGHDTVSWYQQALGQGPQFIFQYYEEEERQRGNFPDRFSGHQFPNYSSELNVNALLLGDSALYLCASSLRGDGIQYFGAGTRLSVL.

This clonotype was seen only a few times. The V gene is TRBV6-2 or TRBV6-3, the J gene TRBJ1-5; weak D call: TRBD1 (6 bases). Germline V gene sequence: CDR1 MNHEY, CDR2 SVGEGT. Between the trimmed V and J ends, which lost 6 bases and 3 bases, there was a span of 15 bases. This CDR3 has 15 amino acids. CDR3 loop: CASRQAQGHNQPQHF. The DNA for the CDR3 is TGTGCCAGCAGACAAGCACAGGGACACAATCAGCCCCAGCATTTT.

This clonotype was observed a few times. The V and J genes are TRBV4-3 and TRBJ2-3, with TRBD2 matching over 7 bases. There are 18 residues in the CDR3. Germline lookup yields CDR1 LGHNA and CDR2 YSLEER. Unmatched junction bases numbered 11, after V lost 0 bases and J lost 2 bases. CDR3: CASSQDRSSGTPTDTQYF. The CDR3 DNA sequence: TGCGCCAGCAGCCAAGATCGGTCTAGCGGTACCCCCACAGATACGCAGTATTTT.

The V call is TRBV6-9, the J call TRBJ2-5; 8 bases match TRBD1. Germline lookup yields CDR1 MNHGY and CDR2 SVAAGI. The CDR3 spans 18 residues. V gave up 4 bases and J gave up 5 bases; unmatched junction bases: 18. This CDR3 is CASSFAPKRQGTPETQYF. The CDR3 bases are TGTGCCAGCAGTTTTGCCCCCAAAAGACAGGGGACCCCGGAGACCCAGTACTTC.

The chain uses TRBV12-5 and TRBJ1-1, with D unclear. With 4 bases removed from V and 6 bases from J, the gap between germline ends came to 12 bases. Germline CDR1 LGHNT, CDR2 FRNRAP. The CDR3 is made up of 13 amino acids. CDR3 DNA: TGTGCTAGTGGTTCCGGGTCCGGGGCTGAAGCTTTCTTT. Protein sequence: CASGSGSGAEAFF.

Only a few counts were recorded for this clonotype. The chain combines TRBV11-2 with TRBJ2-5; 9 positions match TRBD1. Germline V gives CDR1 SGHAT, CDR2 FQNNGV. V trimming: 7 bases; J trimming: 2 bases; junction bases outside the gene matches: 5. This CDR3 comprises 14 residues. The CDR3, as DNA: TGTGCCAGCAACGGACAGGGGATACAAGAGACCCAGTACTTC. Residues: CASNGQGIQETQYF.

V gene TRBV6-2 or TRBV6-3 combines with J gene TRBJ2-3; D uncertain. V lost 3 bases, J lost 0 bases, and 10 bases lay in between. Germline CDR1 is MNHEY and CDR2 is SVGEGT. The CDR3 extends over 15 amino acids. This chain's CDR3 is CASSYSQSSTDTQYF. For the CDR3, the DNA is TGTGCCAGCAGTTATTCTCAATCTAGCACAGATACGCAGTATTTT.

This clonotype turned up a few times. In DNA form, the CDR3 reads TGCGCCAGCAGCCAAGATCTCGGGGTCTATCAGCCCCAGCATTTT. This translates into CASSQDLGVYQPQHF. V and J are TRBV4-3 and TRBJ1-5; D unclear. The V end lost 0 bases, the J end lost 5 bases, and 11 bases lay between the germline ends. Germline CDR1 is LGHNA and CDR2 is YSLEER. The CDR3 totals 15 residues.

In this sample, this clonotype turned up a few times. CDR3 region: CASSPGDNYEQYF. As DNA, the CDR3 is TGTGCCAGCAGCCCCGGGGACAACTACGAGCAGTACTTC. The gene calls are TRBV11-2 and TRBJ2-7; D perhaps matches TRBD1 (6 bases). There are 13 residues in the CDR3. Germline CDR1 SGHAT, CDR2 FQNNGV. Trimming took off 5 bases at V and 3 bases at J, with 11 bases between the two ends. Full variable domain (missing parts from reference TRBV11-2 and TRBJ2-7): EAGVAQSPRYKIIEKRQSVAFWCNPISGHATLYWYQQILGQGPKLLIQFQNNGVVDDSQLPKDRFSAERLKGVDSTLKIQPAKLEDSAVYLCASSPGDNYEQYFGPGTRLTVT.

This clonotype was detected only a few times. V and J are TRBV5-1 and TRBJ2-5; 7 bases map to TRBD1. The CDR3 runs to 14 residues. V trimming: 4 bases; J trimming: 5 bases; junction bases outside the gene matches: 8. In germline, CDR1 is SGHRS, CDR2 YFSETQ. The CDR3 loop reads CASSADRRVETQYF. CDR3 in DNA: TGCGCCAGCAGCGCGGACAGGCGAGTGGAGACCCAGTACTTC.

This clonotype was observed a handful of times. At one boundary the junction diverges from the germline segment, which might be a read error. The chain combines TRBV20-1 with TRBJ2-1; D remains ambiguous. Germline-derived CDR1 and CDR2 are DFQATT and SNEGSKA (reference sequence). The CDR3 has 12 amino acids. The CDR3: CGARDGTTAGFF. CDR3 sequence (DNA): TGCGGTGCTAGAGATGGAACCACAGCCGGTTTCTTC.

The chain links TRBV20-1 to TRBJ2-1, with a possible D match to TRBD2 (6 bases). V was cut by 3 bases and J by 15 bases, with 15 bases left in between. In germline, CDR1 is DFQATT, CDR2 SNEGSKA (reference sequence). This CDR3 comprises 11 residues. The chain's CDR3 is CSARLAGHWFF. The DNA for the CDR3 is TGCAGTGCTAGGTTGGCGGGGCATTGGTTCTTC.

This clonotype has more than one count but fewer than ten. This chain links TRBV20-1 with TRBJ1-6; 8 bases match TRBD1. The CDR3 spans 15 residues. CDR1 DFQATT and CDR2 SNEGSKA come from the germline V gene (reference sequence). Trimming at V came to 3 bases and at J to 8 bases, leaving 9 bases not matched to a gene. DNA of the CDR3: TGCAGTGCTAGCTTAGGACAGGGAGGGTATTCACCCCTCCACTTT. Protein product: CSASLGQGGYSPLHF.

The gene calls are TRBV7-2 and TRBJ2-3; unclear D gene. Trimming left V 4 bases short and J 4 bases short, with 12 bases between. CDR1 and CDR2 (germline): SGHTA, FQGNSA. The CDR3 totals 14 residues. CDR3 loop: CASSSAGRSDTQYF. The CDR3 nucleotides are TGTGCCAGCAGCTCCGCCGGCCGTTCAGATACGCAGTATTTT.

This clonotype was found a few times. V gene TRBV12-3 or TRBV12-4 combines with J gene TRBJ2-7; unclear D gene. The CDR3 sequence is 15 residues long. The germline V and J ends were trimmed by 1 base and 3 bases, with 13 bases remaining between them. CDR3: CASSLDSQRNYEQYF. The CDR3 DNA follows: TGTGCCAGCAGTTTAGACAGTCAACGAAACTACGAGCAGTACTTC.

The chain carries TRBV7-8 and TRBJ2-7; TRBD2 is a possible D gene (5 bases). This CDR3 region has 16 residues. The V and J ends lost 4 bases and 0 bases respectively, with 16 bases between them. Per germline, CDR1 SGHVS and CDR2 FQNEAQ. The CDR3 reads CASSSLRDPSSYEQYF. The CDR3 bases are TGTGCCAGCAGCTCCCTGAGGGATCCCAGCTCCTACGAGCAGTACTTC.

CDR3 sequence (DNA): TGCAGTGCAAATAAGGGTCTTAGGGGTTCGGGGTCACCCCTCCACTTT. It yields the protein CSANKGLRGSGSPLHF. This rearrangement joins TRBV20-1 to TRBJ1-6, with D maybe TRBD1 (5 bases). Trimming took off 6 bases at V and 10 bases at J, with 25 bases between the two ends. The germline V gene encodes CDR1 DFQATT and CDR2 SNEGSKA (reference sequence). The CDR3 runs to 16 residues.

The chain joins TRBV5-1 to TRBJ2-5; the D is unclear. The DNA end is more similar to TRBJ2-7, so the J call may be wrong. CDR3 length: 14 residues. CDR1 is SGHRS, CDR2 YFSETQ, per germline. The CDR3 loop is CASSLESRTYEQYF. The DNA for the CDR3 is TGCGCCAGCAGCTTGGAATCCAGGACCTACGAGCAGTACTTC.

This clonotype was seen a handful of times. The chain has TRBV7-2 and TRBJ2-1, with D perhaps being TRBD1 or TRBD2 (5 bases each). In germline, CDR1 is SGHTA, CDR2 FQGNSA. This CDR3 region has 18 residues. V was clipped by 2 bases and J by 4 bases, with 21 bases between them. The CDR3 DNA reads TGTGCCAGCAGCTTACGGGACCCCCTTGCCCTGGCGTACAATGAGCAGTTCTTC. Encoded protein: CASSLRDPLALAYNEQFF. The full variable domain, completed using reference TRBV7-2 and TRBJ2-1, is GAGVSQSPSNKVTEKGKDVELRCDPISGHTALYWYRQSLGQGLEFLIYFQGNSAPDKSGLPSDRFSAERTGGSVSTLTIQRTQQEDSAVYLCASSLRDPLALAYNEQFFGPGTRLTVL.

This clonotype occurred a few times. This chain connects TRBV20-1 to TRBJ2-4; 8 positions match TRBD1. Looked up from germline, CDR1 is DFQATT and CDR2 is SNEGSKA (reference sequence). This CDR3 is 15 amino acids long. With 1 base clipped from V and 8 bases from J, the junction kept 10 bases outside the gene matches. In DNA, the CDR3 is TGCAGTGCTAGAGGGCAGGGACAGGAGCTAGACATTCAGTACTTC. This codes for CSARGQGQELDIQYF.

The chain joins TRBV20-1 to TRBJ1-4; TRBD1 is a possible D gene (5 bases). In germline, CDR1 is DFQATT, CDR2 SNEGSKA (reference sequence). The CDR3 runs 13 residues. The V end was cut by 1 base, the J end by 7 bases, with 10 bases between. CDR3 region: CSARGGAAEKLFF. CDR3 DNA: TGCAGTGCTAGAGGGGGCGCGGCTGAAAAACTGTTTTTT.

The CDR3 is CASSASRGISPNTQYF. The CDR3 DNA is TGTGCCAGCAGCGCTAGCAGGGGGATCTCCCCTAATACGCAGTATTTT. V and J are TRBV7-9 and TRBJ2-3, with 7 bases lining up with TRBD1. The germline V gene has CDR1 SEHNR and CDR2 FQNEAQ (reference sequence). V lost 5 bases to trimming and J lost 7 bases; unmatched junction nucleotides: 15. This CDR3 contains 16 residues. Based on the CDR3 plus reference TRBV7-9 and TRBJ2-3, the full variable domain is DTGVSQNPRHKITKRGQNVTFRCDPISEHNRLYWYRQTLGQGPEFLTYFQNEAQLEKSRLLSDRFSAERPKGSFSTLEIQRTEQGDSAMYLCASSASRGISPNTQYFGPGTRLTVL.

This clonotype was counted between two and nine times. This sequence joins TRBV28 and TRBJ2-7; D gene uncertain. Germline V gives CDR1 MDHEN, CDR2 SYDVKM. V was pared by 9 bases and J by 3 bases, with 3 bases between. This CDR3 comprises 9 residues. The CDR3 is CARDYEQYF. CDR3 DNA: TGTGCCAGAGACTACGAGCAGTACTTC. The entire variable domain, with the rest obtained from reference TRBV28 and TRBJ2-7, is as follows: DVKVTQSSRYLVKRTGEKVFLECVQDMDHENMFWYRQDPGLGLRLIYFSYDVKMKEKGDIPEGYSVSREKKERFSLILESASTNQTSMYLCARDYEQYFGPGTRLTVT.

This clonotype occurred a few times. DNA for the CDR3: TGCAGTGCTCCCCCGGGCTATGGCTACACCTTC. As protein: CSAPPGYGYTF. The chain combines TRBV20-1 with TRBJ1-2; D not resolved. The CDR3 contains 11 residues. Germline V gene data show CDR1 as DFQATT and CDR2 as SNEGSKA (reference sequence). V lost 5 bases to trimming and J lost 4 bases, with 8 bases between them.

This clonotype was seen a few times. Relative to the germline gene, one junction end is altered; a read error may explain this. The rearrangement joins TRBV5-1 to TRBJ2-6; maybe TRBD1 (5 bases). CDR1 SGHRS and CDR2 YFSETQ come from the germline V gene. This CDR3 region has 16 residues. CDR3 DNA: TGCACCAGCAGCTTGGAAGGGGTCTCTGGGCCCAACGTCCTGACTTTC. Translating it yields CTSSLEGVSGPNVLTF.

The chain employs TRBV5-1 and TRBJ1-2; D remains ambiguous. Germline lookup yields CDR1 SGHRS and CDR2 YFSETQ. The CDR3 consists of 12 residues. Between the trimmed V and J ends, which lost 0 bases and 7 bases, there was a span of 7 bases. CDR3 DNA: TGCGCCAGCAGCTTGGTACCAGGTGGCTACACCTTC. Translation: CASSLVPGGYTF.

This clonotype was picked up a small number of times. The chain uses TRBV28 and TRBJ2-5; 7 nucleotides match TRBD1. Trimming at V came to 3 bases and at J to 2 bases, leaving 3 bases not matched to a gene. The germline V gene encodes CDR1 MDHEN and CDR2 SYDVKM. The CDR3 contains 14 residues. The CDR3 spells CASSFPGGQETQYF. CDR3 sequence (DNA): TGTGCCAGCAGTTTCCCAGGGGGACAAGAGACCCAGTACTTC.